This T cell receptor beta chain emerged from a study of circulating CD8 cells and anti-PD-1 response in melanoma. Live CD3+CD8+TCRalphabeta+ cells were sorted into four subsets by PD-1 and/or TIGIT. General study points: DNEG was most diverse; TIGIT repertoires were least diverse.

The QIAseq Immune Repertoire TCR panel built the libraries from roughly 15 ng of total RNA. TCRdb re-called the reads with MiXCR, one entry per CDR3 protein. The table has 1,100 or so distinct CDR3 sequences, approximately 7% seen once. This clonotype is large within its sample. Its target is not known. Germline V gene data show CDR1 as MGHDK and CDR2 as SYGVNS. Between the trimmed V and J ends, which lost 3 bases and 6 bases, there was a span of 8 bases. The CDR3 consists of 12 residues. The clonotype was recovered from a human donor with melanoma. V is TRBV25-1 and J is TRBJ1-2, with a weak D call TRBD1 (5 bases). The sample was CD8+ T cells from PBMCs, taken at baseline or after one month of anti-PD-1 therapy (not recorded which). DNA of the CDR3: TGTGCCAGCAGTGATCAGGGCGATGGCTACACCTTC. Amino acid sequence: CASSDQGDGYTF.